This T cell receptor (beta chain) was documented in a study of shared clonotypes between healthy human individuals. Germline assignment: CDR1 MNHNY and CDR2 SVGAGI (reference sequence). The CDR3 has 13 amino acids. The V segment lost 11 bases and the J segment 7 bases; nucleotides outside the gene matches: 10. TCRdb's copy holds only in-frame clones and misses some; the assay was immunoSEQ multiplex PCR. The sample has hundreds of thousands of clones; 73% are singletons. This clone is a singleton in its sample. The chain recombines TRBV6-6 with TRBJ2-1; TRBD1 matches 8 bases. Sequenced material: memory CD4+ T cells sorted from blood. Subset noted: CD45RA-negative fraction. This TCR was recovered from a woman aged 25 to 45 in good health. CDR3 sequence: CASRPHRGNEQFF. As DNA, the CDR3 is TGTGCCTCACGCCCCCACAGGGGGAATGAGCAGTTCTTC.